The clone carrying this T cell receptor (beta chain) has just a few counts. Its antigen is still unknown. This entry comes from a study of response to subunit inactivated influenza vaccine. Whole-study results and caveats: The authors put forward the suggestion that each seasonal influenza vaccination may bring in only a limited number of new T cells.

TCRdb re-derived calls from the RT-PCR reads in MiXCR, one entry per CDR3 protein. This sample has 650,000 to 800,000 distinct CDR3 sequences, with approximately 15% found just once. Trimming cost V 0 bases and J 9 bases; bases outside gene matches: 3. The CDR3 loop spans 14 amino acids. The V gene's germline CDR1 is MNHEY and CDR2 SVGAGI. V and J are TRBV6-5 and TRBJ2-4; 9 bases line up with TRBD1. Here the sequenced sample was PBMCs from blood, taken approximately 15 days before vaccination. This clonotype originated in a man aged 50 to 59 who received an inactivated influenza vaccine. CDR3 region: CASSYSGQGGIQYF. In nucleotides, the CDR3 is TGTGCCAGCAGTTACTCGGGACAGGGAGGCATTCAGTACTTC.